These T cell receptor beta chains were read from a single sample in a study of cytomegalovirus exposure and HLA in healthy donors. Generated by immunoSEQ multiplex PCR, the TCRdb table keeps only in-frame clones and is missing some. This sample carries some 200,000 clones, around three quarters of them seen once, and the ten largest clones take 2% to 2.5%. The sequenced sample was PBMCs. The receptors here all came from a woman aged 45-59 years in good health and CMV-seronegative. CDR3s include the opening cysteine and the closing phenylalanine or tryptophan. A D gene is named only where the DNA matches it firmly. Rows may omit the clone size; those that give it use once, few, many or a size class.

D gene,J gene,V gene,clone size,CDR3 protein,CDR3 DNA
TRBD2,TRBJ2-1,TRBV6-1,.,CASSTSGGASEQFF,TGTGCCAGCTCGACTAGCGGGGGGGCATCCGAGCAGTTCTTC
.,TRBJ1-1,TRBV4-2,.,CASSPLTATANTEAFF,TGTGCCAGCAGCCCCCTGACCGCGACAGCTAACACTGAAGCTTTCTTT
TRBD2,TRBJ2-1,TRBV6-1,.,CASSARGVDEQFF,TGTGCCAGCAGTGCCCGGGGGGTGGATGAGCAGTTCTTC
TRBD1,TRBJ2-7,TRBV5-8,.,CASSSPDRGYDEQYF,TGTGCCAGCAGCTCCCCGGACAGGGGTTACGACGAGCAGTACTTC
.,TRBJ1-5,TRBV5-6,.,CASSPGGGMGNQPQHF,TGTGCCAGCAGCCCCGGGGGGGGTATGGGCAATCAGCCCCAGCATTTT
.,TRBJ2-7,TRBV20-1,few,CSAGRDYEQYF,TGCAGTGCCGGTCGTGACTACGAGCAGTACTTC
TRBD1,TRBJ1-1,TRBV4-3,few,CASSLGTGNTEAFF,TGCGCCAGCAGCCTCGGGACAGGGAACACTGAAGCTTTCTTT
TRBD1,TRBJ1-6,TRBV2,.,CASTGQGINSPLHF,TGTGCCAGCACCGGACAGGGGATCAATTCACCCCTCCACTTT
.,TRBJ1-6,TRBV11-2,.,CASSLLTGGRAYNSPLHF,TGTGCCAGCAGCTTACTGACAGGTGGTCGAGCCTATAATTCACCCCTCCACTTT
TRBD1,TRBJ1-3,TRBV2,.,CASSEGTGRNSGNTIYF,TGTGCCAGCAGTGAGGGGACAGGCCGTAACTCTGGAAACACCATATATTTT
.,TRBJ2-1,TRBV2,few,CASSEPQGLHNEQFF,TGTGCCAGCAGCGAACCGCAGGGTCTCCACAATGAGCAGTTCTTC
TRBD1,TRBJ2-6,TRBV28,.,CASSPYRDRVSGANVLTF,TGTGCCAGCAGTCCTTATAGGGACAGAGTCTCTGGGGCCAACGTCCTGACTTTC
.,TRBJ2-7,TRBV6-1,.,CASSEKHSNEQYF,TGTGCCAGCAGTGAAAAACACAGCAACGAGCAGTACTTC
TRBD1,TRBJ2-2,TRBV6-5,once,CASSYRQGAYTGELFF,TGTGCCAGCAGTTATCGACAGGGGGCGTACACCGGGGAGCTGTTTTTT
.,TRBJ1-2,TRBV28,.,CATGQIYGYTF,TGTGCCACCGGACAGATCTATGGCTACACCTTC